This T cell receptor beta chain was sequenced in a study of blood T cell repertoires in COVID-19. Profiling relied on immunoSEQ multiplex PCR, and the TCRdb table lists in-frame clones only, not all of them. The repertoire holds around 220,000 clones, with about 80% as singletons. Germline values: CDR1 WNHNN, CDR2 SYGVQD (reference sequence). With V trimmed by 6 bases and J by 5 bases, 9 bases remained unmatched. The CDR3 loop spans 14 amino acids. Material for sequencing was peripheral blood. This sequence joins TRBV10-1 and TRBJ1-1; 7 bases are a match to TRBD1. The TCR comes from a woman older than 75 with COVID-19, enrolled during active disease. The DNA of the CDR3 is TGCGCCAGCAGCCAAAATACAGGGGTGACTGAAGCTTTCTTT. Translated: CASSQNTGVTEAFF.